Presented here are 2 T cell receptor beta chains from one specimen sequenced in a study of blood T cell repertoires in COVID-19. The table came from immunoSEQ multiplex PCR; TCRdb's copy has only in-frame clones and leaves some out. Here the sample spans 170,000 or so clones, about 86% being singletons. The sequenced material came from peripheral blood. The receptors come from a man between 50 and 59 years old with active or convalescent COVID-19.

The chain joins TRBV7-2 to TRBJ1-2; 8 bases line up with TRBD1. V lost 5 bases to trimming and J lost 6 bases; unmatched junction nucleotides: 11. This CDR3 is 15 amino acids long. Germline V CDR1 and CDR2: SGHTA, FQGNSA. In nucleotides, the CDR3 is TGTGCCAGCAGCGTACTCGGGACAGGCGGTCATGGCTACACCTTC. Protein product: CASSVLGTGGHGYTF.

The chain recombines TRBV19 with TRBJ1-1; TRBD1 matches at 8 bases. Germline CDR1 LNHDA, CDR2 SQIVND (reference sequence). This CDR3 spans 16 amino acids. J gave up 4 bases and V 7 bases, and 14 bases lay outside the gene matches. This chain's CDR3 is CASTGLPRQGFTEAFF. The DNA of the CDR3 is TGTGCCAGTACCGGACTGCCGCGACAGGGGTTCACTGAAGCTTTCTTT.